This TCR beta chain was sequenced for a study of CD8 T cells in Susac syndrome. Trimming took 4 bases from V and 2 from J, leaving 11 bases between them. The CDR3 extends over 15 amino acids. Per the germline V gene, CDR1 is SNHLY and CDR2 is FYNNEI. Roughly 0.45 to 1 ug RNA was reverse transcribed with random hexamers. Multiplex PCR with immunoSEQ amplified the TCR beta CDR3 across 54 Vbeta and 13 Jbeta. TCRdb redid the calling of the immunoSEQ multiplex PCR reads with MiXCR, one entry per CDR3 protein. The sample carries around 190,000 distinct CDR3 sequences, approximately 96% recorded once. The sequenced material came from CD8+ T cells from PBMCs. The chain has TRBV2 and TRBJ1-4; D ambiguous. This receptor was obtained from a human donor with multiple sclerosis. CDR3 DNA: TGTGCCAGCAGTGCAGAGCATGTCACTAATGAAAAACTGTTTTTT. It encodes CASSAEHVTNEKLFF. The full variable domain, its missing parts supplied by reference TRBV2 and TRBJ1-4, is EPEVTQTPSHQVTQMGQEVILRCVPISNHLYFYWYRQILGQKVEFLVSFYNNEISEKSEIFDDQFSVERPDGSNFTLKIRSTKLEDSAMYFCASSAEHVTNEKLFFGSGTQLSVL.